The present T cell receptor beta chain was sequenced within a study of T cells in Graves' hyperthyroidism and ophthalmopathy. This clonotype was observed a few times. Its antigen is undetermined. Study results and caveats: Using 13 V-J features, a model discriminated ophthalmopathy from stable hyperthyroidism. Among clonotypes expanded in thyroid above 0.001, most were also found in blood.

The CDR3 is 13 residues long. Deletions cut 4 bases from V and 0 bases from J, with 8 bases between. The germline gives CDR1 SGHNT, CDR2 YYREEE (reference sequence). RNA transcripts served as the template for amplifying TCR beta CDR3 regions. First-round RT-PCR targeting the TCR CDR3 was performed with the HTBI primer set. Via MiXCR, TCRdb re-called the multiplex PCR reads, giving one row per CDR3 protein. The sample consists of around 340,000 distinct CDR3 sequences, around a sixth of them appearing once. This chain joins TRBV5-4 and TRBJ2-7, with unresolved D. This TCR came from a woman between 45 and 65 years old with Graves' hyperthyroidism. Sequenced sample: blood. CDR3 loop: CASSRDPSYEQYF. The DNA for the CDR3 is TGTGCCAGCAGCCGAGACCCCTCCTACGAGCAGTACTTC.